The rows below give T cell receptor beta chains drawn from one sample of a study of OX40 agonist ivuxolimab in advanced cancers. Profiling relied on immunoSEQ multiplex PCR, and the TCRdb table lists in-frame clones only, not all of them. The table has about 69,000 clones, around 89% seen once. Sample: CD4+ or CD8+ T cells sorted from blood, taken in a trial of the OX40 agonist ivuxolimab. These receptors were taken from an adult with an advanced solid tumor such as melanoma, head and neck, liver or kidney cancer. CDR3s include the opening cysteine and the closing phenylalanine or tryptophan. D genes are given only for firm matches. Part of the rows lack a size; the others show once, few, many or a class for expanded clones.

NA | NA | TRBJ1-5 | TRBV28 | CASRTEKYSNQPQHF | TGTGCCAGCAGAACAGAAAAATATAGCAATCAGCCCCAGCATTTT
NA | TRBD1 | TRBJ1-2 | TRBV7-8 | CASSLGEGAVYGYTF | TGTGCCAGCAGCTTAGGGGAGGGGGCGGTCTATGGCTACACCTTC
NA | NA | TRBJ2-7 | TRBV2 | CASSEWSYEQYF | TGTGCCAGCAGTGAATGGTCCTACGAGCAGTACTTC
NA | NA | TRBJ2-5 | TRBV5-5 | CASSLREVQETQYF | TGTGCCAGCAGCTTGAGGGAAGTTCAAGAGACCCAGTACTTC
NA | NA | TRBJ2-5 | TRBV29-1 | CSVEGKGLSEGTQYF | TGCAGCGTTGAGGGGAAGGGGCTCTCTGAGGGGACCCAGTACTTC
NA | TRBD2 | TRBJ2-7 | TRBV7-9 | CASSLTGLAGDEQYF | TGTGCCAGCAGCTTGACGGGACTAGCGGGAGACGAGCAGTACTTC
NA | TRBD2 | TRBJ2-7 | TRBV4-1 | CASSQNRGRAYEQYF | TGCGCCAGCAGCCAAAACCGCGGGAGGGCCTACGAGCAGTACTTC
NA | NA | TRBJ2-3 | TRBV30 | CAWSDNQPGTDTQYF | TGTGCCTGGAGTGACAACCAACCTGGGACAGATACGCAGTATTTT
NA | NA | TRBJ2-5 | TRBV27 | CASSLSVFGAQETQYF | TGTGCCAGCAGTTTATCGGTTTTCGGCGCACAAGAGACCCAGTACTTC
many | TRBD2 | TRBJ2-7 | TRBV7-9 | CASSSGAGRSSYEQYF | TGTGCCAGCAGCTCAGGAGCGGGGAGGAGCTCCTACGAGCAGTACTTC
NA | NA | TRBJ1-2 | TRBV5-6 | CASSARGGTGRGYTF | TGTGCCAGCAGCGCGCGGGGTGGGACGGGGAGAGGCTACACCTTC
NA | TRBD2 | TRBJ2-3 | TRBV7-3 | CASSASGGGTDTQYF | TGTGCCAGCAGCGCAAGCGGGGGGGGTACAGATACGCAGTATTTT
NA | NA | TRBJ1-5 | TRBV4-1 | CASSQVHDQPQHF | TGCGCCAGCAGCCAAGTTCACGATCAGCCCCAGCATTTT
NA | NA | TRBJ2-1 | TRBV7-2 | CASGGGSGGEQFF | TGTGCCAGCGGGGGCGGGTCGGGAGGTGAGCAGTTCTTC
medium-sized | NA | TRBJ2-7 | TRBV6-5 | CASSLGVRRQYF | TGTGCCAGCAGCCTCGGGGTCCGGAGGCAGTACTTC
NA | TRBD1 | TRBJ2-3 | TRBV27 | CASSPRDREGWGYTDTQYF | TGTGCCAGCAGTCCAAGGGACAGGGAGGGTTGGGGTTACACAGATACGCAGTATTTT
NA | NA | TRBJ2-1 | TRBV9 | CASSGGSGNEQFF | TGTGCCAGCAGCGGGGGGTCGGGCAATGAGCAGTTCTTC
NA | TRBD2 | TRBJ2-3 | TRBV7-9 | CASSLSGVGTDTQYF | TGTGCCAGCAGTCTTAGCGGGGTGGGCACAGATACGCAGTATTTT
NA | TRBD1 | TRBJ2-7 | TRBV14 | CASSQDEGTGYYEQYF | TGTGCCAGCAGCCAAGATGAGGGGACAGGGTACTACGAGCAGTACTTC
once | NA | TRBJ2-7 | TRBV27 | CASSLRLGPRDEQYF | TGTGCCAGCAGTTTAAGATTGGGCCCAAGGGACGAGCAGTACTTC
once | NA | TRBJ1-5 | TRBV7-9 | CASSLGDTDLYQPQHF | TGTGCCAGCAGCTTAGGAGACACGGACCTTTATCAGCCCCAGCATTTT
NA | NA | TRBJ1-1 | TRBV4-1 | CASSHRRDGNTEAFF | TGCGCCAGCAGCCACCGCCGGGACGGGAACACTGAAGCTTTCTTT
NA | NA | TRBJ2-1 | TRBV14 | CASSQPWAGQDEQFF | TGTGCCAGCAGCCAGCCCTGGGCGGGGCAGGATGAGCAGTTCTTC
few | NA | TRBJ2-1 | TRBV7-9 | CASSLQGPSDEQFF | TGTGCCAGCAGCTTACAGGGCCCTTCCGATGAGCAGTTCTTC
NA | TRBD1 | TRBJ2-1 | TRBV4-3 | CASSSRGRGPLNEQFF | TGCGCCAGCAGCTCCAGGGGGCGAGGGCCTCTCAATGAGCAGTTCTTC
NA | TRBD1 | TRBJ1-1 | TRBV4-3 | CASSHMGQGFNEAFF | TGCGCCAGCAGCCATATGGGACAGGGGTTCAATGAAGCTTTCTTT
NA | NA | TRBJ1-4 | TRBV7-9 | CASQPRGDPSEKLFF | TGTGCCAGTCAACCGAGGGGGGACCCCAGTGAAAAACTGTTTTTT
NA | NA | TRBJ1-4 | TRBV7-6 | CASSSTERREKLFF | TGTGCCAGCAGCTCAACAGAGCGACGGGAAAAACTGTTTTTT
NA | NA | TRBJ1-2 | TRBV19 | CASKDYGYTF | TGTGCCAGTAAGGACTATGGCTACACCTTC
NA | TRBD1 | TRBJ2-7 | TRBV4-2 | CASALSGQSSYEQYF | TGTGCCAGCGCACTTTCGGGACAGAGCTCCTACGAGCAGTACTTC
NA | NA | TRBJ1-1 | TRBV5-1 | CASSYESGMAENTEAFF | TGCGCCAGCAGTTATGAGTCGGGCATGGCGGAGAACACTGAAGCTTTCTTT
NA | NA | TRBJ2-5 | TRBV7-9 | CASSLLDGETQYF | TGTGCCAGCAGCTTACTGGATGGAGAGACCCAGTACTTC
NA | NA | TRBJ1-1 | TRBV5-1 | CASGDSFTEAFF | TGCGCCAGCGGTGACAGCTTTACTGAAGCTTTCTTT
NA | NA | TRBJ2-3 | TRBV10-2 | CASSESMSGGPTDTQYF | TGCGCCAGCAGTGAGTCTATGTCGGGGGGCCCCACAGATACGCAGTATTTT
NA | NA | TRBJ2-3 | TRBV29-1 | CSVSGTELTDTQYF | TGCAGCGTTTCCGGGACGGAGCTCACAGATACGCAGTATTTT
NA | TRBD1 | TRBJ2-2 | TRBV27 | CASSLIGQGSTGELFF | TGTGCCAGCAGTTTAATCGGACAGGGGAGCACCGGGGAGCTGTTTTTT
NA | NA | TRBJ1-2 | TRBV28 | CASSPLGGFGYGYTF | TGTGCCAGCAGCCCCCTCGGGGGGTTCGGCTATGGCTACACCTTC
NA | NA | TRBJ1-1 | TRBV7-9 | CASTRERNTEAFF | TGTGCCAGCACCCGAGAGAGGAACACTGAAGCTTTCTTT
NA | NA | TRBJ1-5 | TRBV12-5 | CASGPGHLGNQPQHF | TGTGCTAGTGGTCCTGGGCACCTTGGCAATCAGCCCCAGCATTTT
few | NA | TRBJ2-7 | TRBV6-1 | CALQRGVSYEQYF | TGTGCCCTACAAAGGGGCGTCAGCTACGAGCAGTACTTC
NA | NA | TRBJ2-1 | TRBV30 | CAWSVSVTYNEQFF | TGTGCCTGGAGTGTATCAGTTACCTACAATGAGCAGTTCTTC
NA | NA | TRBJ2-1 | TRBV25-1 | CASSETLGMDEQFF | TGTGCCAGCAGTGAAACGCTAGGAATGGATGAGCAGTTCTTC
NA | NA | TRBJ1-2 | TRBV6-5 | CASSYGGGNTYGYTF | TGTGCCAGCAGTTACGGCGGGGGAAATACCTATGGCTACACCTTC
NA | NA | TRBJ2-7 | TRBV6-1 | CASSEGVPTSSYEQYF | TGTGCCAGCAGTGAAGGGGTCCCTACAAGCTCCTACGAGCAGTACTTC
NA | NA | TRBJ1-6 | TRBV4-1 | CASSSGHNRNSPLHF | TGCGCCAGCAGCTCGGGACATAACCGGAATTCACCCCTCCACTTT
NA | NA | TRBJ2-1 | TRBV9 | CASSPGDSLVDNEQFF | TGTGCCAGCAGCCCGGGAGACAGTTTGGTGGACAATGAGCAGTTCTTC